The present T cell receptor (beta chain) was sequenced within a study of T-cell reconstitution after alpha-beta-depleted transplantation in children. This sample's TCRbeta library carried unique molecular identifier barcodes. TCRdb processed the PCR reads anew with MiXCR; each CDR3 protein has one entry. The sample includes about 98,000 distinct CDR3 sequences, 7.5% to 9% of them seen just once. The CDR3 extends over 13 amino acids. Germline V gene lookup returns CDR1 MGHRA and CDR2 YSYEKL. Trimming stripped 4 bases from V and 8 bases from J, with 11 bases between. This clonotype has ten or more counts.

The sequenced sample was PBMCs, obtained before TCRalphabeta/CD19-depleted stem cell transplant. The sequence was obtained from a boy aged 2 to 10 with acute lymphoblastic leukemia, due to receive a stem cell transplant. The chain uses TRBV4-1 and TRBJ2-2; D remains ambiguous. The CDR3 region has the DNA TGCGCCAGCAGCCGAGAGGCCACGGGGGAGCTGTTTTTT. It specifies CASSREATGELFF.